One TCR beta chain is described in this entry. Its antigen is currently unknown. The sample originates from a study of Tregs in tolerant kidney transplant recipients. As for the study in general: Mixed chimerism was transient after nonmyeloablative marrow transplants from related graft donors. Study results and caveats: Nucleotide sequences could not be compared across some patients' samples due to primer changes.

Germline CDR1 SQVTM, CDR2 ANQGSEA. CDR3 size: 18 residues. The assay was immunoSEQ multiplex PCR, and TCRdb's table has in-frame clones only and misses some. The sample gives some 66,000 clones, over 85% of which show up once; approximately 11% is in the top ten. The chain is built from TRBV29-1 and TRBJ2-3; tentatively, D is TRBD1 (6 bases). Here the sequenced sample was CD8+ T cells from blood, taken before the transplant. This receptor was obtained from a human donor who received a combined kidney and bone marrow transplant. The CDR3 reads CSPTTGTPGVHSTDTQYF. In DNA, the CDR3 is TGCAGTCCCACCACCGGGACACCCGGGGTCCATAGCACAGATACGCAGTATTTT.